This T cell receptor (beta chain) is drawn from a study of blood T cell repertoires in COVID-19. Across the whole study: Both acute and convalescent COVID-19 samples were obtained from the United States, Italy and Spain.

The study counted Cohort 3 donors as recovered given two negative PCRs, clearance, or symptom resolution. Germline values: CDR1 SGHTA, CDR2 FQGNSA. This CDR3 contains 15 residues. In the source study's methods: Amplification with reference gene primers provided the estimates of nucleated cell counts. Profiling relied on immunoSEQ multiplex PCR, and the TCRdb table lists in-frame clones only, not all of them. Clone size and V and J calls were adopted from that table, with D and trimming inferred from the DNA. The table includes more than 300,000 clones, nearly 90% detected once. This clone was seen only once. Germline and junction disagree at one end, which may indicate a read error.

The V call is TRBV7-2, the J call TRBJ2-3, with TRBD1 matching 8 bases. Sequenced material: PBMCs or T cells enriched from blood (not recorded which). The sequence was obtained from a young woman who had recovered from COVID-19. CDR3 bases: TGTGCCGGCAGCCCGGGACAGGCCGACACAGATACGCAGTATTTT. Amino acid sequence: CAGSPGQADTDTQYF.